The 13 T cell receptor beta chains reported below all come from one sample, sequenced in a study of blood T cell repertoires in COVID-19. Clones were sequenced by immunoSEQ multiplex PCR, and TCRdb holds only the in-frame ones, with some missing. The table shows 100,000 to 120,000 clones, with roughly 80% occurring only once. The sample was peripheral blood. The receptors stem from a man aged 50-60 years with acute or convalescent COVID-19.

This clone was recorded once. The rearrangement joins TRBV10-3 to TRBJ1-5; TRBD1 matches at 8 bases. This CDR3 is 14 amino acids long. CDR1 is ENHRY and CDR2 is SYGVKD in the germline V gene. With 10 bases clipped from V and 5 bases from J, the junction kept 10 bases outside the gene matches. This CDR3 is CATGMDRDDQPQHF. The DNA for the CDR3 is TGTGCCACGGGAATGGACAGGGACGATCAGCCCCAGCATTTT.

The rearrangement uses TRBV11-2 and TRBJ2-7, with TRBD1 identical over 9 bases. V trimming: 6 bases; J trimming: 5 bases; junction bases outside the gene matches: 17. The CDR3 spans 17 residues. The germline CDR1 and CDR2 sequences are SGHAT and FQNNGV. CDR3 nucleotides: TGTGCCAGCAGTCAGGGCCTGGCCGGGACAGGGACTCACGAGCAGTACTTC. Protein: CASSQGLAGTGTHEQYF.

This clone has only a few counts. This rearrangement joins TRBV29-1 to TRBJ1-1, with D hard to call. Germline V gives CDR1 SQVTM, CDR2 ANQGSEA. The CDR3 has 14 residues. Deletions cut 4 bases from V and 3 bases from J, with 15 bases between. The CDR3 nucleotides read TGCAGCGTTGCCAGGTGGGTTAGTGACACTGAAGCTTTCTTT. Translating it yields CSVARWVSDTEAFF.

This clone was seen just once. The V and J genes are TRBV6-5 and TRBJ1-6; weak D call: TRBD1 (6 bases). Germline CDR1 is MNHEY and CDR2 is SVGAGI. The CDR3 loop spans 15 amino acids. The V end lost 3 bases, the J end lost 7 bases, and 13 bases lay between the germline ends. The CDR3 region has the DNA TGTGCCAGCAGTTATCTGGACAGCGTGAATTCACCCCTCCACTTT. It codes for CASSYLDSVNSPLHF.

This clone was recorded a few times. The chain links TRBV5-1 to TRBJ1-4, with 7 bases lining up with TRBD1. Losses at the gene ends were 0 bases for V and 3 bases for J; bases not matched to a gene: 2. The CDR3 contains 15 residues. Germline loops: CDR1 SGHRS, CDR2 YFSETQ. The CDR3 here is CASSLDGTANEKLFF. CDR3 nucleotide sequence: TGCGCCAGCAGCTTGGATGGGACAGCTAATGAAAAACTGTTTTTT.

The chain links TRBV19 to TRBJ1-3; D is uncertain. The CDR3 has 14 residues. With 8 bases removed from V and 0 bases from J, the gap between germline ends came to 11 bases. Germline V CDR1 and CDR2: LNHDA, SQIVND (reference sequence). Written as DNA, the CDR3 is TGTGCCAGTCGAACGGGGAGCTCTGGAAACACCATATATTTT. Protein product: CASRTGSSGNTIYF.

The genes are TRBV6-1 and TRBJ1-2; 9 bases line up with TRBD1. With V trimmed by 2 bases and J by 8 bases, 9 bases remained unmatched. The CDR3 has 15 residues. CDR1 and CDR2 (germline): MNHNS, SASEGT. DNA for the CDR3: TGTGCCAGCAGTGAAAATCGGGGACAGGGTGGCGGCTACACCTTC. It codes for CASSENRGQGGGYTF.

The rearrangement uses TRBV24-1 and TRBJ1-3, with TRBD1 matching over 11 bases. The germline CDR1 and CDR2 sequences are KGHDR and SFDVKD. V lost 3 bases to trimming and J lost 3 bases; unmatched junction nucleotides: 6. This CDR3 has 17 residues. The DNA of the CDR3 is TGTGCCACCAGTGATGCCGGGACAGGGGGACGTGGAAACACCATATATTTT. This encodes CATSDAGTGGRGNTIYF.

The chain is built from TRBV19 and TRBJ2-2; TRBD1 agrees at 8 bases. The CDR3 is 16 residues long. V lost 5 bases to trimming and J lost 1 base; unmatched junction nucleotides: 6. The V gene's germline CDR1 is LNHDA and CDR2 SQIVND (reference sequence). CDR3 protein: CASSYRQGRNTGELFF. In DNA form, the CDR3 reads TGTGCCAGTAGTTACCGACAGGGGCGGAACACCGGGGAGCTGTTTTTT.

The sample holds a few counts of this clone. The chain recombines TRBV28 with TRBJ1-4; D is undetermined. This CDR3 comprises 19 residues. Germline V CDR1 and CDR2: MDHEN, SYDVKM. V was shortened by 4 bases and J by 13 bases, with 34 bases between the two germline ends. This CDR3 is CASSSLSRRIPQLMKGLFF. As DNA, the CDR3 is TGTGCCAGCAGTTCCTTATCCCGGCGCATACCGCAACTAATGAAAGGACTGTTTTTT. The entire variable domain, with the rest obtained from reference TRBV28 and TRBJ1-4, is as follows: DVKVTQSSRYLVKRTGEKVFLECVQDMDHENMFWYRQDPGLGLRLIYFSYDVKMKEKGDIPEGYSVSREKKERFSLILESASTNQTSMYLCASSSLSRRIPQLMKGLFFGSGTQLSVL.

V is TRBV4-2 and J is TRBJ2-3, with 8 bases lining up with TRBD2. Germline lookup yields CDR1 LGHNA and CDR2 YNFKEQ. V lost 1 base to trimming and J lost 1 base; unmatched junction nucleotides: 10. This CDR3 is 18 amino acids long. CDR3 DNA sequence: TGTGCCAGCAGCCAAGTAACGGGGGGGACGTACCGCACAGATACGCAGTATTTT. The encoded protein is CASSQVTGGTYRTDTQYF.

DNA of the CDR3: TGTGCCTGGAGTGTAAACCAGGGAGGCACCTTC. Translated: CAWSVNQGGTF. V is TRBV30 and J is TRBJ1-2; weak D call: TRBD1 (5 bases). The CDR3 extends over 11 amino acids. Germline loops: CDR1 GTSNPN, CDR2 SVGIG (reference sequence). Trimming left V 0 bases short and J 13 bases short, with 12 bases between.

The chain joins TRBV30 to TRBJ1-4; the D gene is possibly TRBD1 (5 bases). The germline V and J ends were trimmed by 2 bases and 6 bases, with 10 bases remaining between them. The CDR3 covers 13 residues. Germline V gene lookup returns CDR1 GTSNPN and CDR2 SVGIG (reference sequence). CDR3 protein: CAWSSRGYEKLFF. The DNA for the CDR3 is TGTGCCTGGAGTTCTAGGGGTTATGAAAAACTGTTTTTT.